This TCR beta chain was found in a study of shared clonotypes between healthy human individuals. Every unsorted PBMC PCR replicate was loaded with around 270 ng DNA, tens of thousands of T cell genomes. Sequencing was performed with immunoSEQ multiplex PCR; in TCRdb, only in-frame clones are kept and a portion is missing. Of around 530,000 clones in the sample, around three quarters are singletons; the top ten hold around 12%. The sample holds a few counts of this clone. Healthy and HIV-negative, the adult donors had no recent acute infections or vaccinations. The V gene end was trimmed by 5 bases and the J gene end by 13 bases; junction bases not matched to a gene: 19. Germline-derived CDR1 and CDR2 are SGHTA and FQGTGA. The CDR3 loop spans 15 amino acids.

Sequencing was performed on PBMCs. This receptor was obtained from a middle-aged woman in good health. Some clones in this sample may be carry-over from other donors' samples. V gene TRBV7-3 combines with J gene TRBJ1-2; 7 bases line up with TRBD1. The CDR3 loop reads CASSQQPGQSAVVTF. For the CDR3, the DNA is TGTGCCAGCAGCCAACAGCCGGGACAGTCCGCAGTTGTCACCTTC.